This T cell receptor (beta chain) was obtained from a study of T cells in Graves' hyperthyroidism and ophthalmopathy. In the ophthalmopathy cohort, Clinical Activity Score was at least 3, NOSPECS grade at least 4, and duration under 3 months. The PBMCs were taken from about 10 ml of fresh peripheral blood. The CDR3 covers 18 residues. Germline V gives CDR1 SGHRS, CDR2 YFSETQ. With V trimmed by 0 bases and J by 2 bases, 13 bases remained unmatched. What was amplified from RNA transcripts were TCR beta CDR3 regions. First-round RT-PCR with HTBI primers amplified the TCR CDR3 region. Each CDR3 protein is one row after TCRdb ran MiXCR on the multiplex PCR reads. The sample includes hundreds of thousands of distinct CDR3 sequences, less than 25% of them seen just once.

This sequence joins TRBV5-1 and TRBJ2-7; TRBD1 agrees at 8 bases. Input material: blood. The clonotype was recovered from a man aged 25 to 40 with Graves' ophthalmopathy. The CDR3 loop is CASSLAGETGTGAYEQYF. In DNA form, the CDR3 reads TGCGCCAGCAGCTTGGCCGGTGAAACCGGGACAGGCGCCTACGAGCAGTACTTC.